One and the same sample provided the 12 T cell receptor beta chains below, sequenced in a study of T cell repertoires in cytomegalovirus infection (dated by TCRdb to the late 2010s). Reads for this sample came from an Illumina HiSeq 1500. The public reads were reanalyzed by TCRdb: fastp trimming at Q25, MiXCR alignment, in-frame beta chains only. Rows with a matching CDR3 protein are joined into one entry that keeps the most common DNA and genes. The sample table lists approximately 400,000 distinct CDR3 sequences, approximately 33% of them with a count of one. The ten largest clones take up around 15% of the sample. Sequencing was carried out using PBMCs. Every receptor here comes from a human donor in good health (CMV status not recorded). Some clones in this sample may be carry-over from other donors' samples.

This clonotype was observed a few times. The chain's CDR3 is CSAGTSGRTDTQYF. The CDR3 region has the DNA TGCAGTGCTGGGACTAGCGGGCGCACAGATACGCAGTATTTT. This sequence joins TRBV20-1 and TRBJ2-3; 12 bases are shared with TRBD2. The CDR3 contains 14 residues. Germline CDR1 DFQATT, CDR2 SNEGSKA (reference sequence). V shed 5 bases, J shed 1 base, and the junction held 1 base outside the gene matches.

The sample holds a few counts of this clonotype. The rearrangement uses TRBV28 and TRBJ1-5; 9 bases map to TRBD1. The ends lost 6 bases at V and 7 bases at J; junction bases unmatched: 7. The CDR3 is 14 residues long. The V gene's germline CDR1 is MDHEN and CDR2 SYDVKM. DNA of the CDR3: TGTGCCAGCAGGGGACAGGGTGGACCACAGCCCCAGCATTTT. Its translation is CASRGQGGPQPQHF. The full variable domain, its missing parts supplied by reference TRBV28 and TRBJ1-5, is DVKVTQSSRYLVKRTGEKVFLECVQDMDHENMFWYRQDPGLGLRLIYFSYDVKMKEKGDIPEGYSVSREKKERFSLILESASTNQTSMYLCASRGQGGPQPQHFGDGTRLSIL.

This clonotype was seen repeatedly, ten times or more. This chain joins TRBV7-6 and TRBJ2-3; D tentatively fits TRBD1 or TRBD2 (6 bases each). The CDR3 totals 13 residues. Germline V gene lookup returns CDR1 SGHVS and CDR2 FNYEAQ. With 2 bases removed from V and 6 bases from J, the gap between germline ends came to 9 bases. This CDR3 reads CASSLRGQDTQYF. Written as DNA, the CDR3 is TGTGCCAGCAGCTTACGGGGGCAGGATACGCAGTATTTT.

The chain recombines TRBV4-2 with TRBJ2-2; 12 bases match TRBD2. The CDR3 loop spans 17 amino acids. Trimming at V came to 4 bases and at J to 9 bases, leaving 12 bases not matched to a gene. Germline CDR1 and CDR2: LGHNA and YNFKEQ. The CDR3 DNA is TGTGCCAGCAGCCGGCCTCTAGCGGGGGGGGAACACCGGGAGCTGTTTTTT. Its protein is CASSRPLAGGEHRELFF.

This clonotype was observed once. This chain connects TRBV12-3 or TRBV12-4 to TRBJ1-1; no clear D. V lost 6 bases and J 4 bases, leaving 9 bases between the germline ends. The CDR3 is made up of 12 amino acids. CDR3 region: CASRFGSTEAFF. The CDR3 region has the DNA TGTGCCAGCAGGTTTGGCTCCACTGAAGCTTTCTTT.

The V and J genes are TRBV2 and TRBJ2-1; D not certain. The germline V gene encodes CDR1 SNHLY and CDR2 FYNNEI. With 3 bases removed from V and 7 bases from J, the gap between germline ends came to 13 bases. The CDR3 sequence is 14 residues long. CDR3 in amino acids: CASSEPTSGNEQFF. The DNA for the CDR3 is TGTGCCAGCAGTGAGCCGACAAGTGGAAATGAGCAGTTCTTC.

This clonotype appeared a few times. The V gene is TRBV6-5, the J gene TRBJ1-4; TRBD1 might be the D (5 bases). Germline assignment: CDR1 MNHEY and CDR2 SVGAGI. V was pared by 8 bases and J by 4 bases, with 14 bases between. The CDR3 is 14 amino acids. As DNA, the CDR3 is TGTGCCAGCTGGTCGGGACGGCATAATGAAAAACTGTTTTTT. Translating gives CASWSGRHNEKLFF.

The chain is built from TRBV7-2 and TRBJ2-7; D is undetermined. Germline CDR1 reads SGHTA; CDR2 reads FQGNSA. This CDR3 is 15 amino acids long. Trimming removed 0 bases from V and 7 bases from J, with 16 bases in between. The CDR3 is CASSLAEHGCGEQYF. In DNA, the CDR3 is TGTGCCAGCAGCTTAGCGGAGCACGGGTGTGGGGAGCAGTACTTC. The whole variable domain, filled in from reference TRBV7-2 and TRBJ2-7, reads GAGVSQSPSNKVTEKGKDVELRCDPISGHTALYWYRQSLGQGLEFLIYFQGNSAPDKSGLPSDRFSAERTGGSVSTLTIQRTQQEDSAVYLCASSLAEHGCGEQYFGPGTRLTVT.

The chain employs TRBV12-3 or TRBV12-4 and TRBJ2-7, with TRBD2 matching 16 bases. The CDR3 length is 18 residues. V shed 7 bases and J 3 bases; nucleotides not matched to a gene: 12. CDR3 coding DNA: TGTGCCAGCACTACAGCCGGGACTAGCGGGGGGGCCTTCTACGAGCAGTACTTC. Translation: CASTTAGTSGGAFYEQYF.

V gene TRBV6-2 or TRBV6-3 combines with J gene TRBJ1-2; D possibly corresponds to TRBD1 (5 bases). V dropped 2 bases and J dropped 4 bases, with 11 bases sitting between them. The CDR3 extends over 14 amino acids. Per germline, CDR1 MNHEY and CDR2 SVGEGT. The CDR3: CASSYQDSVYGYTF. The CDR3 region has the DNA TGTGCCAGCAGTTACCAAGACAGCGTCTATGGCTACACCTTC.

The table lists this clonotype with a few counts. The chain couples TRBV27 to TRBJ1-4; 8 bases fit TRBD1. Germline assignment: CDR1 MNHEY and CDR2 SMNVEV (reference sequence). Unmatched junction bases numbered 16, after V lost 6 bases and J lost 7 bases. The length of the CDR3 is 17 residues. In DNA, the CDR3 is TGTGCCAGCAGCCCGCCCCCGACAGGGGCCCTTGGTGAAAAACTGTTTTTT. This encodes CASSPPPTGALGEKLFF.

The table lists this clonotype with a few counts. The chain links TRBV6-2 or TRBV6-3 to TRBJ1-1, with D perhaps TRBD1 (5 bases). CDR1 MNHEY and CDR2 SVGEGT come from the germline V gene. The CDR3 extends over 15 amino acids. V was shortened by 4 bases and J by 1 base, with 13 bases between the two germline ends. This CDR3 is CASSFAGTGNTEAFF. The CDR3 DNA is TGTGCCAGCAGTTTCGCCGGGACGGGGAACACTGAAGCTTTCTTT.